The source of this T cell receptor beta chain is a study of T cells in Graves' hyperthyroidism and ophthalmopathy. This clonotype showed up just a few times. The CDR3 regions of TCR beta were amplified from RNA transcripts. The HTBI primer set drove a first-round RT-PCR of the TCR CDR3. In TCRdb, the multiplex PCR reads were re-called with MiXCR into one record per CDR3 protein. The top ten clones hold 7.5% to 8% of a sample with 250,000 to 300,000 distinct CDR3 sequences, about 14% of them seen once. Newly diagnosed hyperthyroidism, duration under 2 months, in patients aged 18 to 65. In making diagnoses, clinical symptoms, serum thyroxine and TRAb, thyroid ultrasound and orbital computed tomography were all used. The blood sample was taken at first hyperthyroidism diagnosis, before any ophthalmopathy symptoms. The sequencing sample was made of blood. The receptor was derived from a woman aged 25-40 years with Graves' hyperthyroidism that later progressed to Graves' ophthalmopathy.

This chain's CDR3 is CASSPKTGIVYEQYF. Here the CDR3 DNA reads TGTGCCAGCAGCCCGAAGACAGGGATCGTCTACGAGCAGTACTTC. V is TRBV9 and J is TRBJ2-7, with 7 bases matching TRBD1. The CDR3 length is 15 residues. Germline V gene data show CDR1 as SGDLS and CDR2 as YYNGEE. V lost 4 bases and J lost 3; bases outside the gene matches: 10.